This T cell receptor beta chain derives from a study of T cells after posttransplantation cyclophosphamide. The study, taken as a whole, reports: Later post-transplant blood repertoires were often dominated by donor CD8+ memory clones. TRB overlap between skin or GI tissue T cells and blood was limited. Recipient CMV seropositivity and CMV reactivation strongly tracked TRB clonality.

On the day of bone marrow donation, the related graft donor provided peripheral blood. The data were produced by immunoSEQ multiplex PCR, yet TCRdb's version contains in-frame clones alone and is incomplete. The sample lists about 66,000 clones; 80% to 95% were seen once. Germline assignment: CDR1 LNHDA and CDR2 SQIVND (reference sequence). CDR3 length: 14 amino acids. Deletions cut 1 base from V and 5 bases from J, with 11 bases between. As concerns this clone: Its antigen is unidentified.

The sequenced material came from PBMCs. This rearrangement joins TRBV19 to TRBJ1-1; the D gene is possibly TRBD1 (6 bases). This clonotype originated in a woman between 25 and 40 years old in good health and a related stem cell transplant donor. The CDR3 DNA reads TGTGCCAGTAGTATAGTTGGGGGGCGGACTGAAGCTTTCTTT. It specifies CASSIVGGRTEAFF.